This TCR beta chain was retrieved from a study of T-cell reconstitution after alpha-beta-depleted transplantation in children. Overall study findings and caveats: Where some patients showed high TCRbeta diversity at day 60, it came from recipient T cells and thymic progenitors that had survived. The authors attributed T-cell counts and diversity one year after transplant mostly to newly produced T cells.

Unique molecular identifiers were built into the TCRbeta library. TCRdb re-derived calls from the PCR reads in MiXCR, one entry per CDR3 protein. The repertoire has hundreds of thousands of distinct CDR3 sequences, around 13% of them found once; the top ten carry about 0.77%. V was shortened by 8 bases and J by 3 bases, with 12 bases between the two germline ends. Germline-derived CDR1 and CDR2 are MNHEY and SMNVEV (reference sequence). The CDR3 is made up of 13 amino acids. Comment on this clonotype: Antigen: not known.

The sample was PBMCs, taken before TCRalphabeta/CD19-depleted stem cell transplant. The origin of this receptor is a girl aged 2 to 10 with congenital amegakaryocytic thrombocytopenia, due to receive a stem cell transplant. The chain joins TRBV27 to TRBJ2-3, with no clear D. The CDR3 spells CASQNKATDTQYF. DNA of the CDR3: TGTGCCAGCCAAAATAAGGCGACAGATACGCAGTATTTT.